One T cell receptor (beta chain) is described in this entry. This sample was taken from a study of brain metastases from non-small cell lung cancer. The assay was immunoSEQ multiplex PCR, and TCRdb's table has in-frame clones only and misses some. The table has 1,500 to 2,000 clones, 91% seen once. The CDR3 is made up of 13 amino acids. V gave up 3 bases and J gave up 5 bases, with 11 bases separating them. The sequenced sample consisted of tumor-adjacent normal tissue. The receptor comes from a donor at least 40 years old with non-small cell lung cancer. V usage is TRBV12-3 or TRBV12-4 and J usage is TRBJ2-7; no clear D gene. The CDR3: CASSFVGGNEQYF. Here the CDR3 DNA reads TGTGCCAGCAGTTTCGTCGGTGGGAACGAGCAGTACTTC.